The rows below give T cell receptor beta chains drawn from one sample of a study of neurological immune-mediated disorders. MiXCR, run by TCRdb on the 5' RACE reads, gives a single entry per CDR3 protein. The profile covers approximately 32,000 distinct CDR3 sequences, with about 15% appearing a single time and roughly 27% taken by the ten largest. The sample consisted of PBMCs. The receptors derive from a man aged 65 to 79 in good health. Each CDR3 is given with its conserved first and last residue. A D gene is named only where the DNA matches it firmly. Clone size is given for some rows only: seen once, a few or many times, or a class if the clone is expanded.

>17|TRBV25-1|-|TRBJ2-3|TRBD2
TGTGCCAGCAGTGACTTATGGCGGGGGGAGAGGACAGATACGCAGTATTTT
CASSDLWRGERTDTQYF
>15|TRBV6-2/TRBV6-3|many|TRBJ2-1|TRBD2
TGTGCCAGCACCGAACTAGCGGGGGGCATCAATGAGCAGTTCTTC
CASTELAGGINEQFF
>15|TRBV28|many|TRBJ1-6|TRBD1
TGTGCCAGCAGTTCACAACAGGGGGATAATTCACCCCTCCACTTT
CASSSQQGDNSPLHF
>14|TRBV28|many|TRBJ1-1|-
TGTGCCAGCAGTTCCTGGACGAGGAACACTGAAGCTTTCTTT
CASSSWTRNTEAFF
>15|TRBV12-5|-|TRBJ1-5|-
TGTGCTAGTGGAGAAGGGACGTGGGCGAGTCAGCACCAGCATTTT
CASGEGTWASQHQHF
>14|TRBV12-3/TRBV12-4|many|TRBJ2-3|TRBD1
TGTGCCAGCAAACCCCAGGGGGCAACAGATACGCAGTATTTT
CASKPQGATDTQYF
>20|TRBV7-3|many|TRBJ2-3|TRBD2
TGTGCCAGCAGCTTAACGGCGGGTTCGGGACTAGGGATGTCCACAGATACGCAGTATTTT
CASSLTAGSGLGMSTDTQYF
>13|TRBV5-1|many|TRBJ2-7|TRBD1
TGCGCCAGCAGCTTTACAGGGGGCGACGAGCAGTACTTC
CASSFTGGDEQYF
>14|TRBV27|many|TRBJ1-5|-
TGTGCCAGCAGTTTATCGAAGGGGAATCAGCCCCAGCATTTT
CASSLSKGNQPQHF
>15|TRBV10-3|many|TRBJ1-4|TRBD1
TGTGCCATCAGGGACGGACAGGGATTTAATGAAAAACTGTTTTTT
CAIRDGQGFNEKLFF